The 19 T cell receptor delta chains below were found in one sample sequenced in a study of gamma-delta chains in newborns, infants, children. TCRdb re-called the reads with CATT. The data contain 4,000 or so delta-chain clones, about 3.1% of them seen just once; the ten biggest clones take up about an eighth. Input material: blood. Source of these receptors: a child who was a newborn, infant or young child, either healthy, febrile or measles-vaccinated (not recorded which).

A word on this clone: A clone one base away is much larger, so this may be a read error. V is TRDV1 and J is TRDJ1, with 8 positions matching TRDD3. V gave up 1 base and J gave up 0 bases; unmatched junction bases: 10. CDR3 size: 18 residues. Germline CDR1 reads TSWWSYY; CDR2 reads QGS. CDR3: CALGERGTGGSHTDKLIF. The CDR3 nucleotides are TGTGCTCTTGGGGAACGAGGGACTGGGGGTTCGCACACCGATAAACTCATCTTT.

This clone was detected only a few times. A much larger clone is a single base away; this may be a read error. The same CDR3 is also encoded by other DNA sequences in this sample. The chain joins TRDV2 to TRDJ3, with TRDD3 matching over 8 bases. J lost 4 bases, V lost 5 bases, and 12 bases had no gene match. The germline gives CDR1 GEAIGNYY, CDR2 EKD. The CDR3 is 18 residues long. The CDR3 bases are TGTGCCTGTGCCTCACTGGGGGGACCCTCTTGGGACACCCGACAGATGTTTTTC. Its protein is CACASLGGPSWDTRQMFF.

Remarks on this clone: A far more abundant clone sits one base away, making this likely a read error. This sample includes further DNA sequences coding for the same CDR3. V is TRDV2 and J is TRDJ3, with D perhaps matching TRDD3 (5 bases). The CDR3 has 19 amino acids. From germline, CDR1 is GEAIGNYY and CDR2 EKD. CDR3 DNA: TGTGCCTGCGACACTGGTGGGTTTTCAAGCTCCTGGGACACCCGACAGATGTTTTTC. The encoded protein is CACDTGGFSSSWDTRQMFF.

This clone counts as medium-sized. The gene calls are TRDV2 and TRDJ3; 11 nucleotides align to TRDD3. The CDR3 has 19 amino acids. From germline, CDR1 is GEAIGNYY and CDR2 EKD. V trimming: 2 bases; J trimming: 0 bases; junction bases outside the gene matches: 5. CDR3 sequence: CACDKMGDTRSWDTRQMFF. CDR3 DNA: TGTGCCTGTGACAAAATGGGGGATACGCGCTCCTGGGACACCCGACAGATGTTTTTC.

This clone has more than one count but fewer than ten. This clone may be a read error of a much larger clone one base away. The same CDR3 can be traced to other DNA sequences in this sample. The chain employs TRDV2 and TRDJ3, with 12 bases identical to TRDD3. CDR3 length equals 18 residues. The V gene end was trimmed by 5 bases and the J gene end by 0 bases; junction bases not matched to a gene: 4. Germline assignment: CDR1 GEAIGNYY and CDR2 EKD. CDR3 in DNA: TGTGCCTGTGGTACTGGGGGATACAGCTCCTGGGACACCCGACAGATGTTTTTC. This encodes CACGTGGYSSWDTRQMFF.

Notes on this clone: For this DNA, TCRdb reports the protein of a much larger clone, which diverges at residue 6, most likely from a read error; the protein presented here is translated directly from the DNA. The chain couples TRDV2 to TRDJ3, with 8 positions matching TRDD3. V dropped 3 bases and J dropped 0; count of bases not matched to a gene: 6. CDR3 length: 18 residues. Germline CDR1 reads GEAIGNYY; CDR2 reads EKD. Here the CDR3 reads CACDPQGDSSWDTRQMFF. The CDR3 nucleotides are TGTGCCTGTGACCCACAGGGGGATAGCTCCTGGGACACCCGACAGATGTTTTTC.

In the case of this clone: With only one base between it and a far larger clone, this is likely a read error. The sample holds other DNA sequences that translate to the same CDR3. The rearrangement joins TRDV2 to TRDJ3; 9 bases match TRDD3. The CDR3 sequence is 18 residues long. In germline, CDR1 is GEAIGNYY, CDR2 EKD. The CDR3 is CACDTVGDSSWDTRQMFF. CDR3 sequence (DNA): TGTGCCTGTGACACCGTGGGGGATAGCTCCTGGGACACCCGACAGATGTTCTTC.

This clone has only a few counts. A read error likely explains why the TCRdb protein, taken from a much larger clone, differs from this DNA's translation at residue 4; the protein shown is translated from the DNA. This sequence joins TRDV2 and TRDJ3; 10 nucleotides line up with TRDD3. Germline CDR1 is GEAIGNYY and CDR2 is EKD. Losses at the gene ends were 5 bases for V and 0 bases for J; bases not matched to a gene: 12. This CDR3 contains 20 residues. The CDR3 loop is CACGDVLGDSSSWDTRQMFF. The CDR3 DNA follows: TGTGCCTGTGGCGATGTACTGGGGGATTCGAGCTCCTGGGACACCCGACAGATGTTTTTC.

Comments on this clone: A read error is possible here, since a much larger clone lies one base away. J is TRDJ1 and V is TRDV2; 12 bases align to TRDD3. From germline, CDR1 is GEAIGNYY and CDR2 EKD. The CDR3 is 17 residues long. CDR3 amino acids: CACDTGPLGDTTDKLTF. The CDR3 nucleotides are TGTGCCTGTGACACCGGGCCACTGGGGGATACCACCGATAAACTCACCTTT.

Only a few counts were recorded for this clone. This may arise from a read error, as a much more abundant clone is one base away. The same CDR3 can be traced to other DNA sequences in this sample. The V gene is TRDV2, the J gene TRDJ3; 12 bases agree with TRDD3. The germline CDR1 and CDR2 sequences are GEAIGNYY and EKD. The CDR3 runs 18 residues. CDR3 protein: CACDTGGYSSWDTRQMFF. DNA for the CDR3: TGTGCCTGCGACACTGGGGGATACTCGTCCTGGGACACCCGACAGATGTTTTTC.

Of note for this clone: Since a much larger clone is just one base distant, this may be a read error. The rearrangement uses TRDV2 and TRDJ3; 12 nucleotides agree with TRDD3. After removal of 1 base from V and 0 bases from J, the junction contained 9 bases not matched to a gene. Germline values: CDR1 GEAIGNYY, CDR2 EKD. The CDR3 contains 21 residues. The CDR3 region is CACDTVLGDTGSSWDTRQMFF. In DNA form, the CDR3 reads TGTGCCTGTGACACAGTACTGGGGGATACCGGAAGCTCCTGGGACACCCGACAGATGTTTTTC.

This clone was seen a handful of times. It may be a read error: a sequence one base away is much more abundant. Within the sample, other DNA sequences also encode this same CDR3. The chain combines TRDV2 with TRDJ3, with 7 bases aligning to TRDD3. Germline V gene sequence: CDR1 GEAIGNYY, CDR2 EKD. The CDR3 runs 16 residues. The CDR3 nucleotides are TGTGCCTGCGACACCGTGGGATACCGGGACACCCGACAGATGTTTTTC. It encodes CACDTVGYRDTRQMFF.

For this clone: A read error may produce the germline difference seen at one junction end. The CDR3 DNA reads TGTGCCTGTGACGCCGTTCTGGGGGATAGCTCCTGGGACACCCGACAGGTGTTTTTC. It encodes CACDAVLGDSSWDTRQVFF. The chain carries TRDV2 and TRDJ3; 10 bases agree with TRDD3. Germline V gives CDR1 GEAIGNYY, CDR2 EKD. The length of the CDR3 is 19 residues.

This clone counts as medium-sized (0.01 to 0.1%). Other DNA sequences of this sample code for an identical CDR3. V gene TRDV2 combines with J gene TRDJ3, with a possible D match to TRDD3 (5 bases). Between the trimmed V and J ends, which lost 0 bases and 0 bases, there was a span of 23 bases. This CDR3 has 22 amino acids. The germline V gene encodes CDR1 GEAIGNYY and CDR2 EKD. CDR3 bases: TGTGCCTGTGACACCGTGGGACTGGAGGAGATGGCGAGCTCCTGGGACACCCGACAGATGTTTTTC. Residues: CACDTVGLEEMASSWDTRQMFF.

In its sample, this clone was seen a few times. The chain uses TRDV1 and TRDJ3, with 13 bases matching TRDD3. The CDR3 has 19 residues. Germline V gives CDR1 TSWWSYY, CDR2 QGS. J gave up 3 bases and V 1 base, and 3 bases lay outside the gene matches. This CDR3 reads CALGERHWGIRWDTRQMFF. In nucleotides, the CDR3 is TGTGCTCTTGGGGAACGCCACTGGGGGATACGCTGGGACACCCGACAGATGTTTTTC.

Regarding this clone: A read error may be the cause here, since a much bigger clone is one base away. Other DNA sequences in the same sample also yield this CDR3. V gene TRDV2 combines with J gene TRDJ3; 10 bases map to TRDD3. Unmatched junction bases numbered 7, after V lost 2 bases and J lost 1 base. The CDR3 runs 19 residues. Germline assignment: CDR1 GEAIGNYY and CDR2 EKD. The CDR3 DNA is TGTGCCTGTGACATACTGGGGGATTCCAAGTCCTGGGACACCCGACAGATGTTTTTC. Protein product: CACDILGDSKSWDTRQMFF.

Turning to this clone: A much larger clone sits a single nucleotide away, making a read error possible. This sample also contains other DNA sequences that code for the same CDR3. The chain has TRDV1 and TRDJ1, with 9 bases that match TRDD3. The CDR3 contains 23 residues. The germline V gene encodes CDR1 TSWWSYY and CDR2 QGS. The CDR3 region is CALGEPHGRSIWGIKSGTDKLIF. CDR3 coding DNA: TGCGCTCTTGGGGAACCTCACGGGAGGAGTATCTGGGGGATCAAAAGTGGTACCGATAAACTCATCTTT.

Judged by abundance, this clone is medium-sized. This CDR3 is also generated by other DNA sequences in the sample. CDR3 nucleotide sequence: TGTGCTCTTGACCAGGTCTACGCATATGGGGGATACCGTCACACCGATAAACTCATCTTT. Translating gives CALDQVYAYGGYRHTDKLIF. The gene calls are TRDV1 and TRDJ1; TRDD3 aligns across 10 bases. There are 20 residues in the CDR3. Germline loops: CDR1 TSWWSYY, CDR2 QGS. The ends lost 7 bases at V and 0 bases at J; junction bases unmatched: 20.

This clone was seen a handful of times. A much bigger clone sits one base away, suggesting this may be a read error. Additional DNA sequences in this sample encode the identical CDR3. The CDR3 DNA reads as TGTGCTTGTGACACAGTACTGGGGAAAAGCTCCTGGGACACCCGACAGATGTTTTTC. Amino acid sequence: CACDTVLGKSSWDTRQMFF. V usage is TRDV2 and J usage is TRDJ3; 7 bases are shared with TRDD3. Germline V gene sequence: CDR1 GEAIGNYY, CDR2 EKD. There are 19 residues in the CDR3.